This passage covers 2 T cell receptor beta chains from one sample sequenced in a study of technical replicates of blood from several donors. Here immunoSEQ multiplex PCR was the method, and the copy in TCRdb shows in-frame clones only, minus some. Among around 83,000 clones listed, around 94% were seen once. Specimen: T cells isolated from PBMCs. These receptors came from a human donor in good health.

The V gene is TRBV4-1, the J gene TRBJ2-5; maybe TRBD2 (7 bases). Germline values: CDR1 MGHRA, CDR2 YSYEKL. V was cut by 1 base and J by 1 base, with 13 bases left in between. The length of the CDR3 is 16 residues. The CDR3 bases are TGCGCCAGCAGCCAAGTCTTTAGGGGGGGCCAAGAGACCCAGTACTTC. It encodes CASSQVFRGGQETQYF.

The chain is built from TRBV29-1 and TRBJ2-1; 7 bases agree with TRBD2. CDR3 size: 15 residues. The ends lost 6 bases at V and 0 bases at J; junction bases unmatched: 8. The germline gives CDR1 SQVTM, CDR2 ANQGSEA. CDR3 region: CSVTAAGSSYNEQFF. CDR3 sequence (DNA): TGCAGCGTAACCGCAGCGGGGAGCTCCTACAATGAGCAGTTCTTC.